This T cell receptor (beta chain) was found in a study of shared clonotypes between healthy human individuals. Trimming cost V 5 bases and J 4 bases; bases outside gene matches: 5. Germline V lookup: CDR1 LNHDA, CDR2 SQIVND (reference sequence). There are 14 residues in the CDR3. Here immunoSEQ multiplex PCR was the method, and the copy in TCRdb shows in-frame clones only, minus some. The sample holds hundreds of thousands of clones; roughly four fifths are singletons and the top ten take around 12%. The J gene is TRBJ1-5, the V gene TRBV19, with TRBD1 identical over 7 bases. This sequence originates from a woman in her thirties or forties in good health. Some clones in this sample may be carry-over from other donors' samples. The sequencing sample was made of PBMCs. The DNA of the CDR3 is TGTGCCAGTAGTCCACAGGGGAGGAATCAGCCCCAGCATTTT. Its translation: CASSPQGRNQPQHF.